This is a list of T cell receptor beta chains from one sample in a study of human T cells and chemical hapten exposure. TCRdb ran MiXCR on the RACE reads and lists one entry per CDR3 protein. Counted here are approximately 77,000 distinct CDR3 sequences, around 15% occurring once; the ten biggest clones make up roughly 4.9%. This material consisted of whole blood, taken in connection with sensitization to the hapten diphenylcyclopropenone (DPC). Receptors originate from a woman aged 50 to 60 with alopecia areata. Some clones in this sample may be carry-over from other donors' samples. Both conserved end residues are part of each CDR3. Each record gives: V gene, CDR3 length, J gene, clone size, D gene, CDR3 protein, CDR3 DNA. The D gene is left open where the match is weak. The size entry is marked missing in some rows and otherwise reads once, few, many or a size class.

TRBV11-2	14	TRBJ2-7	NA	TRBD1	CASALRGQGDEQYF	TGTGCCAGCGCCCTTCGTGGACAGGGGGACGAGCAGTACTTC
TRBV29-1	13	TRBJ1-3	NA	NA	CSVVEVSGNTIYF	TGCAGCGTTGTCGAAGTCTCTGGAAACACCATATATTTT
TRBV7-8	16	TRBJ2-2	few	TRBD1	CASSLLGQGDTGELFF	TGTGCCAGCAGCTTATTGGGACAGGGGGACACCGGGGAGCTGTTTTTT
TRBV29-1	12	TRBJ1-2	few	NA	CSGKDRSYGYTF	TGCAGCGGGAAAGACAGGAGCTATGGCTACACCTTC
TRBV12-3/TRBV12-4	13	TRBJ2-2	NA	NA	CASRSGNTGEPFF	TGTGCCAGCAGGTCCGGGAACACCGGGGAGCCGTTTTTT
TRBV6-2/TRBV6-3	18	TRBJ2-1	NA	NA	CASSSALPLALSGNEQFF	TGTGCCAGCAGTTCCGCCCTCCCTCTAGCGCTGTCTGGAAATGAGCAGTTCTTC
TRBV29-1	14	TRBJ1-2	few	NA	CSVESSGTVYGYTF	TGCAGCGTTGAATCTTCCGGGACGGTCTATGGCTACACCTTC
TRBV19	15	TRBJ2-2	few	NA	CASRATGTGTGELFF	TGTGCCAGTAGAGCAACCGGGACGGGGACCGGGGAGCTGTTTTTT
TRBV7-9	16	TRBJ2-7	few	TRBD2	CASSPKGLAKTYEQYF	TGTGCCAGCAGCCCAAAAGGACTAGCGAAAACCTACGAGCAGTACTTC
TRBV4-1	15	TRBJ2-1	few	NA	CASSQGGNGGNEQFF	TGCGCCAGCAGCCAAGGAGGTAACGGCGGGAATGAGCAGTTCTTC
TRBV11-3	14	TRBJ2-1	NA	NA	CASSLGGVLNEQFF	TGTGCCAGCAGCTTAGGGGGAGTCCTCAATGAGCAGTTCTTC
TRBV4-3	14	TRBJ2-1	few	NA	CASSHRVEFNEQFF	TGCGCCAGCAGCCACCGTGTAGAGTTCAATGAGCAGTTCTTC
TRBV20-1	14	TRBJ2-1	NA	TRBD2	CSALTSGRPNEQFF	TGCAGTGCCCTGACTAGCGGGAGACCCAATGAGCAGTTCTTC
TRBV12-3/TRBV12-4	13	TRBJ2-5	NA	TRBD2	CASRSSGQETQYF	TGTGCCAGCAGATCTAGCGGCCAAGAGACCCAGTACTTC
TRBV20-1	15	TRBJ1-2	few	NA	CSARDGGRQGTGYTF	TGCAGTGCTAGAGATGGTGGGAGGCAGGGAACTGGCTACACCTTC
TRBV6-5	14	TRBJ2-7	few	NA	CASREPLPPYEQYF	TGTGCCAGCAGAGAACCTCTGCCTCCCTACGAGCAGTACTTC
TRBV6-2/TRBV6-3	14	TRBJ2-1	NA	TRBD2	CASSYVGRANEQFF	TGTGCCAGCAGTTATGTCGGGAGGGCCAATGAGCAGTTCTTC
TRBV20-1	13	TRBJ1-3	few	NA	CSASESSGNTIYF	TGCAGTGCTAGCGAATCGTCTGGAAACACCATATATTTT
TRBV19	13	TRBJ2-1	NA	NA	CASSSNHGNEQFF	TGTGCCAGTAGTTCTAATCATGGCAATGAGCAGTTCTTC
TRBV20-1	11	TRBJ1-2	many	NA	CSASFTAGYTF	TGCAGTGCTAGTTTCACCGCGGGCTACACCTTC
TRBV27	15	TRBJ1-1	NA	NA	CASSTRQARNTEAFF	TGTGCCAGCAGTACACGACAGGCAAGGAACACTGAAGCTTTCTTT
TRBV5-4	15	TRBJ2-1	NA	TRBD2	CASSLALDSGRARFF	TGTGCCAGCAGCTTGGCGCTGGATAGCGGGAGGGCCCGGTTCTTC